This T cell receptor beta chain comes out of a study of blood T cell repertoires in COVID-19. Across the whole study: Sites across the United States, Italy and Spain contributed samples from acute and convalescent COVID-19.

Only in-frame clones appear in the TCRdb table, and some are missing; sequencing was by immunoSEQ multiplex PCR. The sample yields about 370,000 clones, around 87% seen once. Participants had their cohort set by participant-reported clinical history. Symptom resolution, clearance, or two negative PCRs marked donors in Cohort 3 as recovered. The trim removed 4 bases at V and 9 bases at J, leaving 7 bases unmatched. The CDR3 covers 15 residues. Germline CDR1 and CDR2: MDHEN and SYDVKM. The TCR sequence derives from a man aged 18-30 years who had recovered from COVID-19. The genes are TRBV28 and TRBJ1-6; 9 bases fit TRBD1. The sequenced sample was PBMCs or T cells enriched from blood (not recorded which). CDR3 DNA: TGTGCCAGCAGTTCCGGACAGGGGAACAGTTCACCCCTCCACTTT. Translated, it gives CASSSGQGNSSPLHF.